The TCR beta chain described here comes from a study of control samples from healthy donors and cancer patients. This CDR3 comprises 16 residues. Trimming left V 4 bases short and J 4 bases short, with 18 bases between. Germline loops: CDR1 SGHNT, CDR2 YYREEE (reference sequence). Only in-frame clones appear in the TCRdb table, and some are missing; sequencing was by immunoSEQ multiplex PCR. There are 160,000 or so clones in the sample; approximately 94% occur only once, and more than 8% lies in the top ten. Sequenced: blood. The chain employs TRBV5-4 and TRBJ1-3; D gene ambiguous. This receptor was taken from a woman aged 35 to 49 in good health. CDR3 bases: TGTGCCAGCAGCGCTAAAACGGTTTTTCCCGGAAACACCATATATTTT. Translating gives CASSAKTVFPGNTIYF.